This T cell receptor beta chain derives from a study of T cells in Graves' hyperthyroidism and ophthalmopathy. Trimming cost V 0 bases and J 3 bases; bases outside gene matches: 4. Germline V gives CDR1 MGHRA, CDR2 YSYEKL. This CDR3 comprises 17 residues. This clonotype was found a few times. RNA transcripts provided the source from which TCR beta CDR3 regions were amplified. TCR CDR3 underwent first-round RT-PCR with the HTBI primer set. TCRdb recomputed calls from the multiplex PCR reads with MiXCR, one row per CDR3 protein. The top ten clones hold approximately 12% of a sample with roughly 600,000 distinct CDR3 sequences, roughly 14% of them seen once.

Material for sequencing was blood. The chain combines TRBV4-1 with TRBJ2-7; 14 positions agree with TRBD2. The receptor was isolated from a woman in her forties or fifties with Graves' ophthalmopathy. DNA of the CDR3: TGCGCCAGCAGCCAAGAGACTAGCGGGAGGGCCAACTACGAGCAGTACTTC. Translating it yields CASSQETSGRANYEQYF.